The 7 T cell receptor beta chains reported below all come from one sample, sequenced in a study of regulatory T cells in long-lasting Graves disease. Combining iRepertoire HTBI primers with Arm-PCR of CDR3 regions, the authors built TCR beta libraries. Each CDR3 protein gets one entry after TCRdb re-called the multiplex PCR reads with MiXCR. The profile shows roughly 300,000 distinct CDR3 sequences, under 25% of them singletons. Specified time point: persistent/refractory GD, antithyroid drugs over 5 years with positive TRAb. Preparation of the TCR library used RNA extracted from PBMCs. Source: peripheral blood mononuclear cells (PBMCs), taken when the disease was refractory, from a patient treated with antithyroid drugs. Source of these receptors: a female donor with Graves disease.

This rearrangement joins TRBV7-9 to TRBJ1-2; D unclear. V was pared by 0 bases and J by 5 bases, with 10 bases between. The CDR3 has 14 residues. The germline gives CDR1 SEHNR, CDR2 FQNEAQ (reference sequence). CDR3 nucleotides: TGTGCCAGCAGCTTAGCGGGAGCTCGGTATGGCTACACCTTC. Residues: CASSLAGARYGYTF.

The CDR3 nucleotides are TGCAGCGTTGCCTATAGCGGGGATCAGCCCCAGCATTTT. Translated, it gives CSVAYSGDQPQHF. The chain uses TRBV29-1 and TRBJ1-5; D call uncertain. Trimming cost V 4 bases and J 5 bases, with 12 bases left between them. Germline V gives CDR1 SQVTM, CDR2 ANQGSEA. The CDR3 contains 13 residues.

The chain links TRBV7-2 to TRBJ1-2; 9 bases line up with TRBD1. J gave up 8 bases and V 5 bases, and 9 bases lay outside the gene matches. The CDR3 extends over 14 amino acids. Germline-derived CDR1 and CDR2 are SGHTA and FQGNSA. The CDR3 DNA reads as TGTGCCAGCAGCCCATGGACAGGGGAGGTCGGCTACACCTTC. Amino acids: CASSPWTGEVGYTF.

As DNA, the CDR3 is TGTGCCAGCAGTGACCCGACTAGCGGGATGAGGGCCTACGAGCAGTACTTC. This translates into CASSDPTSGMRAYEQYF. This chain links TRBV6-1 with TRBJ2-7, with 11 positions matching TRBD2. This CDR3 is built from 17 residues. V dropped 3 bases and J dropped 2; count of bases not matched to a gene: 9. Germline V gene sequence: CDR1 MNHNS, CDR2 SASEGT.

This clonotype was picked up many times. The chain links TRBV28 to TRBJ2-7, with D uncertain. The germline gives CDR1 MDHEN, CDR2 SYDVKM. V shed 6 bases and J shed 6 bases, with 12 bases lying between them. This CDR3 comprises 12 residues. DNA for the CDR3: TGTGCCAGCAGGGACCCGTCTACCGAGCAGTACTTC. Its protein product is CASRDPSTEQYF. The full variable domain, its missing parts supplied by reference TRBV28 and TRBJ2-7, is DVKVTQSSRYLVKRTGEKVFLECVQDMDHENMFWYRQDPGLGLRLIYFSYDVKMKEKGDIPEGYSVSREKKERFSLILESASTNQTSMYLCASRDPSTEQYFGPGTRLTVT.

This sequence joins TRBV20-1 and TRBJ2-7, with no clear D. CDR1 and CDR2 from the germline V gene are DFQATT and SNEGSKA (reference sequence). The V end lost 5 bases, the J end lost 4 bases, and 18 bases lay between the germline ends. The length of the CDR3 is 14 residues. As DNA, the CDR3 is TGCAGTGCTCCGATTTCTGAGGAAGGGTACGAGCAGTACTTC. Protein sequence: CSAPISEEGYEQYF.

This clonotype was counted at least ten times. The rearrangement joins TRBV20-1 to TRBJ2-7; 7 bases are a match to TRBD2. The V segment lost 8 bases and the J segment 0 bases; nucleotides outside the gene matches: 7. The CDR3 spans 13 residues. Germline values: CDR1 DFQATT, CDR2 SNEGSKA (reference sequence). CDR3 protein: CSTKAGISYEQYF. In nucleotides, the CDR3 is TGCAGTACAAAAGCGGGAATCTCCTACGAGCAGTACTTC.